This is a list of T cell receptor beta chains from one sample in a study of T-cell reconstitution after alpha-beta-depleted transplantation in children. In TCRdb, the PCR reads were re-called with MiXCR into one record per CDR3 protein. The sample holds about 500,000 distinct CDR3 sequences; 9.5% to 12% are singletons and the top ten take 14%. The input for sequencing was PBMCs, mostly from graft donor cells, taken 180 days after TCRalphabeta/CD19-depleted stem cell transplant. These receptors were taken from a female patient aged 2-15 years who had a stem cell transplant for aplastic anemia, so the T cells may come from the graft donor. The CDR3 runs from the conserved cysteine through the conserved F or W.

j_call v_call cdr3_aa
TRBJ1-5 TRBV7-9 CASSLALDGSNQPQHF
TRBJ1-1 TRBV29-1 CSVKRTGTEAFF
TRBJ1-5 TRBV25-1 CASNAGYGKAQHF
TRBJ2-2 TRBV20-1 CSASRSGTTGELFF
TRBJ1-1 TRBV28 CASRRTGQSTEAFF
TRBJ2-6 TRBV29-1 CSALGRSSGANVLTF
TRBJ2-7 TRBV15 CATSRAPQLRYEQYF
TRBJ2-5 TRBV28 CASSLFSGDQETQYF
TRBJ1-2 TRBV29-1 CSVDERTGRYGYTF
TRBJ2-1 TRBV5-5 CASSLGNVNTPYNEQFF
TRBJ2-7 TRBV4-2 CASSHPSSGGPYEQYF
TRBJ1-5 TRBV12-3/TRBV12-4 CASSSEYGSPQHF
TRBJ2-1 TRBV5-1 CASSLRDRVGNEQFF
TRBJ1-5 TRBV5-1 CASTKGQPQHF
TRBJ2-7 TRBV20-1 CSGGTSGRGSYEQYF
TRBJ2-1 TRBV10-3 CAIRAVHNEQFF
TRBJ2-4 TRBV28 CASSLFLAGDKNSQYF